Shown below are 31 T cell receptor beta chains from a single sample sequenced in a study of immune evolution from preneoplasia to lung adenocarcinoma. Clones were sequenced by immunoSEQ multiplex PCR, and TCRdb holds only the in-frame ones, with some missing. The table has around 3,000 clones, roughly 90% seen once. Sample: FFPE invasive lung adenocarcinoma tissue. Source of these receptors: a person aged 65 to 85 with invasive lung adenocarcinoma.

V and J are TRBV10-3 and TRBJ2-1; 10 bases align to TRBD2. J was trimmed by 4 bases and V by 2 bases; bases with no gene match: 5. Germline lookup yields CDR1 ENHRY and CDR2 SYGVKD. The CDR3 sequence is 16 residues long. CDR3 amino acids: CAISELGTSEYNEQFF. CDR3 DNA sequence: TGTGCCATCAGTGAGCTCGGGACTAGCGAGTACAATGAGCAGTTCTTC.

The DNA of the CDR3 is TGTGCCAGCAGCTCTCTCCCCGGACAGGGAACCGGGGAGCTGTTTTTT. Translated, it gives CASSSLPGQGTGELFF. The chain couples TRBV7-6 to TRBJ2-2; the match to TRBD1 covers 8 bases. There are 16 residues in the CDR3. Trimming at V came to 4 bases and at J to 5 bases, leaving 9 bases not matched to a gene. Germline CDR1 reads SGHVS; CDR2 reads FNYEAQ. The full variable domain, with the rest looked up from reference TRBV7-6 and TRBJ2-2, is GAGVSQSPRYKVTKRGQDVALRCDPISGHVSLYWYRQALGQGPEFLTYFNYEAQQDKSGLPNDRFSAERPEGSISTLTIQRTEQRDSAMYRCASSSLPGQGTGELFFGEGSRLTVL.

This rearrangement joins TRBV11-2 to TRBJ1-1; tentative D call: TRBD1 (6 bases). This CDR3 is built from 13 residues. Germline V lookup: CDR1 SGHAT, CDR2 FQNNGV. V lost 3 bases and J lost 4, with 9 bases in between. The CDR3, as DNA: TGTGCCAGCAGCTTTCCCAGGGGCACTGAAGCTTTCTTT. Translating gives CASSFPRGTEAFF.

The chain joins TRBV28 to TRBJ1-3; 9 positions agree with TRBD1. The CDR3 contains 15 residues. Germline CDR1 and CDR2: MDHEN and SYDVKM. With V trimmed by 7 bases and J by 0 bases, 4 bases remained unmatched. The CDR3 region is CASTPTGGSGNTIYF. In DNA form, the CDR3 reads TGTGCCAGCACCCCGACAGGGGGCTCTGGAAACACCATATATTTT.

This rearrangement joins TRBV29-1 to TRBJ2-5; 8 bases are a match to TRBD1. CDR3 length: 13 residues. Germline CDR1 is SQVTM and CDR2 is ANQGSEA. Here the CDR3 DNA reads TGCACTGCAACCCAGGGGGCCAAAGAGACCCAGTACTTC. Protein: CTATQGAKETQYF.

V gene TRBV9 combines with J gene TRBJ2-7; 9 bases agree with TRBD1. Looked up from germline, CDR1 is SGDLS and CDR2 is YYNGEE. The CDR3 has 15 amino acids. After removal of 2 bases from V and 5 bases from J, the junction contained 8 bases not matched to a gene. CDR3 in DNA: TGTGCCAGCAGCGTCGCCGGGACAGGGCTTCACGAGCAGTACTTC. Translating it yields CASSVAGTGLHEQYF.

The chain carries TRBV7-9 and TRBJ2-5, with D tentatively TRBD1 (6 bases). Germline V gene data show CDR1 as SEHNR and CDR2 as FQNEAQ (reference sequence). Trimming pared 4 bases from V and 5 bases from J, leaving 17 bases between. This CDR3 region has 15 residues. CDR3 sequence: CASSSAVQGGETQYF. CDR3 nucleotide sequence: TGTGCCAGCAGCTCAGCCGTACAGGGTGGGGAGACCCAGTACTTC.

V usage is TRBV18 and J usage is TRBJ2-2; D remains unclear. The V end lost 4 bases, the J end lost 2 bases, and 5 bases lay between the germline ends. CDR1 and CDR2 from the germline V gene are KGHSH and LQKENI. The CDR3 extends over 13 amino acids. The CDR3: CASSRSNTGELFF. CDR3 nucleotides: TGTGCCAGCTCACGGAGTAACACCGGGGAGCTGTTTTTT.

The rearrangement joins TRBV29-1 to TRBJ1-1; no clear D gene. The CDR3 sequence is 13 residues long. V was pared by 7 bases and J by 3 bases, with 15 bases between. Per germline, CDR1 SQVTM and CDR2 ANQGSEA. CDR3 sequence (DNA): TGCAGCGCCCAGGACCTATGGGACACTGAAGCTTTCTTT. Encoded protein: CSAQDLWDTEAFF.

CDR3 DNA: TGTGCCTGGAGTGGGCACAGGGACGAGCAGTACTTC. Protein product: CAWSGHRDEQYF. The rearrangement links TRBV30 to TRBJ2-7, with D possibly matching TRBD1 (6 bases). Deletions cut 1 base from V and 5 bases from J, with 9 bases between. The V gene's germline CDR1 is GTSNPN and CDR2 SVGIG (reference sequence). The CDR3 has 12 amino acids.

The chain links TRBV7-2 to TRBJ2-7; D is undetermined. Deletions cut 5 bases from V and 3 bases from J, with 14 bases between. Germline CDR1 reads SGHTA; CDR2 reads FQGNSA. The CDR3 spans 14 residues. CDR3 region: CASSPARNLYEQYF. In DNA, the CDR3 is TGTGCCAGCAGCCCTGCGCGGAACCTCTACGAGCAGTACTTC.

V usage is TRBV6-5 and J usage is TRBJ2-7, with TRBD1 matching 9 bases. In germline, CDR1 is MNHEY, CDR2 SVGAGI. This CDR3 contains 15 residues. V dropped 0 bases and J dropped 3; count of bases not matched to a gene: 3. Written as DNA, the CDR3 is TGTGCCAGCAGTTACTCAGGGACAGGGCTCTACGAGCAGTACTTC. It specifies CASSYSGTGLYEQYF.

The CDR3 sequence is CAISRDFYEQYF. The CDR3 DNA is TGTGCCATCAGTAGGGACTTCTACGAGCAGTACTTC. This chain connects TRBV10-3 to TRBJ2-7, with D maybe TRBD2 (6 bases). The length of the CDR3 is 12 residues. Between the trimmed V and J ends, which lost 5 bases and 3 bases, there was a span of 8 bases. Germline V CDR1 and CDR2: ENHRY, SYGVKD.

The chain carries TRBV29-1 and TRBJ2-1; D is ambiguous. The CDR3 runs to 14 residues. V lost 0 bases to trimming and J lost 3 bases, with 9 bases between them. Germline V CDR1 and CDR2: SQVTM, ANQGSEA. The CDR3 here is CSVEDGRIYNEQFF. CDR3 nucleotides: TGCAGCGTTGAAGATGGCAGGATCTACAATGAGCAGTTCTTC.

The chain carries TRBV4-1 and TRBJ1-6; D is unresolved. CDR1 is MGHRA, CDR2 YSYEKL, per germline. The CDR3 length is 17 residues. V lost 0 bases, J lost 5 bases, and 14 bases lay in between. CDR3 bases: TGCGCCAGCAGCCAAGATAGAGCAAGAAGTAATAATTCACCCCTCCACTTT. It yields the protein CASSQDRARSNNSPLHF.

This clone showed up just a few times. The CDR3 DNA reads as TGTGCCTGGGGAACGGGGGGGCCATCAGATACGCAGTATTTT. It translates to CAWGTGGPSDTQYF. The V gene is TRBV30, the J gene TRBJ2-3; 8 positions match TRBD2. Trimming took 5 bases from V and 4 from J; bases not matched to a gene: 8. This CDR3 is 14 amino acids long. CDR1 is GTSNPN and CDR2 is SVGIG in the germline V gene (reference sequence). Full variable domain (rest looked up from reference TRBV30 and TRBJ2-3): SQTIHQWPATLVQPVGSPLSLECTVEGTSNPNLYWYRQAAGRGLQLLFYSVGIGQISSEVPQNLSASRPQDRQFILSSKKLLLSDSGFYLCAWGTGGPSDTQYFGPGTRLTVL.

The chain couples TRBV7-2 to TRBJ2-5; D possibly corresponds to TRBD2 (6 bases). Germline V lookup: CDR1 SGHTA, CDR2 FQGNSA. This CDR3 region has 15 residues. Trimming pared 5 bases from V and 9 bases from J, leaving 22 bases between. The CDR3: CASSLRTTPREAQYF. DNA for the CDR3: TGTGCCAGCAGCCTAAGGACTACTCCAAGAGAAGCCCAGTACTTC.

The gene calls are TRBV19 and TRBJ2-2; D ambiguous. V was shortened by 9 bases and J by 6 bases, with 8 bases between the two germline ends. The germline V gene has CDR1 LNHDA and CDR2 SQIVND (reference sequence). The CDR3 contains 11 residues. The CDR3 loop reads CASQQAGELFF. The CDR3 bases are TGTGCCAGCCAGCAGGCCGGGGAGCTGTTTTTT.

The chain recombines TRBV7-2 with TRBJ2-7; no firm D call. With 3 bases removed from V and 3 bases from J, the gap between germline ends came to 9 bases. The CDR3 is 13 residues long. Germline V lookup: CDR1 SGHTA, CDR2 FQGNSA. Written as DNA, the CDR3 is TGTGCCAGCAGCTTCACCGCGGACTACGAGCAGTACTTC. Translated, it gives CASSFTADYEQYF.

The gene calls are TRBV7-8 and TRBJ1-1; TRBD1 agrees at 7 bases. The germline gives CDR1 SGHVS, CDR2 FQNEAQ. This CDR3 spans 12 amino acids. V shed 1 base, J shed 8 bases, and the junction held 1 base outside the gene matches. Written as DNA, the CDR3 is TGTGCCAGCAGCTTAGTCAGGGGGGAAGCTTTCTTT. This codes for CASSLVRGEAFF.

This clone has only a few counts. The chain links TRBV7-9 to TRBJ1-3, with no clear D. Germline-derived CDR1 and CDR2 are SEHNR and FQNEAQ (reference sequence). There are 14 residues in the CDR3. The V end was cut by 5 bases, the J end by 3 bases, with 11 bases between. The CDR3 protein is CASSASGVGNTIYF. The CDR3 DNA reads as TGTGCCAGCAGCGCCTCCGGGGTTGGAAACACCATATATTTT.

This sequence joins TRBV28 and TRBJ1-6, with D unresolved. Trimming removed 5 bases at V and 8 bases at J, with 13 bases between. The CDR3 is 14 amino acids. Germline V gene data show CDR1 as MDHEN and CDR2 as SYDVKM. The CDR3 DNA sequence: TGTGCCAGCAGTCCCCGGGTCCCTTATTCACCCCTCCACTTT. It specifies CASSPRVPYSPLHF.

This clone has just a few counts. The V and J genes are TRBV30 and TRBJ2-2; no clear D. V gave up 2 bases and J gave up 2 bases, with 3 bases separating them. The CDR3 contains 12 residues. Germline CDR1 and CDR2: GTSNPN and SVGIG (reference sequence). CDR3 coding DNA: TGTGCCTGGAGTCTAAACACCGGGGAGCTGTTTTTT. It translates to CAWSLNTGELFF.

The chain uses TRBV15 and TRBJ2-3; D is uncertain. The CDR3 runs to 13 residues. Deletions cut 7 bases from V and 5 bases from J, with 13 bases between. Germline V gene lookup returns CDR1 LNHNV and CDR2 YYDKDF (reference sequence). This CDR3 is CATMEWGKDTQYF. Written as DNA, the CDR3 is TGTGCCACCATGGAATGGGGAAAAGATACGCAGTATTTT.

This sequence joins TRBV4-1 and TRBJ2-5; D perhaps matches TRBD1 (6 bases). CDR1 is MGHRA, CDR2 YSYEKL, per germline. Trimming removed 0 bases from V and 1 base from J, with 12 bases in between. This CDR3 spans 16 amino acids. The CDR3 here is CASSQEHGQPQETQYF. In DNA form, the CDR3 reads TGCGCCAGCAGCCAAGAACACGGACAGCCCCAAGAGACCCAGTACTTC.

This sequence joins TRBV6-6 and TRBJ2-3; D possibly corresponds to TRBD2 (5 bases). The CDR3 is 12 residues long. Germline CDR1 and CDR2: MNHNY and SVGAGI (reference sequence). Trimming removed 7 bases at V and 2 bases at J, with 7 bases between. The CDR3 nucleotides are TGTGCCAGCACCCGGGACACAGATACGCAGTATTTT. Its protein is CASTRDTDTQYF.

The chain links TRBV30 to TRBJ2-7; TRBD1 aligns across 9 bases. The V segment lost 8 bases and the J segment 3 bases; nucleotides outside the gene matches: 14. Looked up from germline, CDR1 is GTSNPN and CDR2 is SVGIG (reference sequence). CDR3 length equals 15 residues. The CDR3 loop is CARFSLGQGIYEQYF. The DNA of the CDR3 is TGTGCCCGCTTTTCCCTGGGACAGGGTATCTACGAGCAGTACTTC. The complete variable domain, with remaining parts taken from reference TRBV30 and TRBJ2-7, reads SQTIHQWPATLVQPVGSPLSLECTVEGTSNPNLYWYRQAAGRGLQLLFYSVGIGQISSEVPQNLSASRPQDRQFILSSKKLLLSDSGFYLCARFSLGQGIYEQYFGPGTRLTVT.

Points on this clone: The sample carries other DNA sequences with the same CDR3. This rearrangement joins TRBV7-3 to TRBJ2-7, with 10 bases aligning to TRBD2. In germline, CDR1 is SGHTA, CDR2 FQGTGA. The CDR3 has 15 amino acids. The junction had 4 bases not matched to a gene; V was cut back by 1 base and J by 4 bases. The DNA of the CDR3 is TGTGCCAGCAGCTTAAACCCTAGCGGGAGTTACGAGCAGTACTTC. This codes for CASSLNPSGSYEQYF.

This chain links TRBV7-2 with TRBJ2-5; D is perhaps TRBD2 (5 bases). Germline-derived CDR1 and CDR2 are SGHTA and FQGNSA. The CDR3 is made up of 15 amino acids. V lost 6 bases and J lost 4, with 18 bases in between. CDR3 nucleotides: TGTGCCAGCAGGCTACGGCCGGGGATCGTAGAGACCCAGTACTTC. Translation: CASRLRPGIVETQYF.

The rearrangement uses TRBV19 and TRBJ2-1; D might be TRBD1 (7 bases). With 6 bases removed from V and 8 bases from J, the gap between germline ends came to 11 bases. The CDR3 sequence is 12 residues long. CDR1 and CDR2 from the germline V gene are LNHDA and SQIVND (reference sequence). Written as DNA, the CDR3 is TGTGCCAGTAGAATCAGGGGGGATGAGCAGTTCTTC. It is translated as CASRIRGDEQFF.

The chain uses TRBV20-1 and TRBJ2-1; unclear D gene. Trimming removed 0 bases at V and 5 bases at J, with 2 bases between. The CDR3 is 11 residues long. CDR1 is DFQATT, CDR2 SNEGSKA, per germline (reference sequence). CDR3 bases: TGCAGTGCTAGAGAACACAATGAGCAGTTCTTC. It is translated as CSAREHNEQFF.